This T cell receptor (beta chain) was obtained from a study of OX40 agonist ivuxolimab in advanced cancers. Using immunoSEQ multiplex PCR, the repertoire was profiled, and TCRdb retains in-frame clones only, with some absent. Here the sample spans 85,000 to 95,000 clones, roughly 87% being singletons. Germline loops: CDR1 ENHRY, CDR2 SYGVKD. V shed 4 bases and J shed 4 bases, with 11 bases lying between them. The CDR3 consists of 13 residues. The sample was CD4+ or CD8+ T cells sorted from blood, taken in a trial of the OX40 agonist ivuxolimab. The origin of this receptor is an adult with an advanced solid tumor such as melanoma, head and neck, liver or kidney cancer. This rearrangement joins TRBV10-3 to TRBJ2-7; D is perhaps TRBD2 (7 bases). The CDR3 region has the DNA TGTGCCATCAGTGGGGGAGGGGGTTACGAGCAGTACTTC. This sequence encodes CAISGGGGYEQYF.